A selection of T cell receptor beta chains follows, all from one sample in a study of T cell responses to AZD1222 COVID-19 vaccine. Measured with immunoSEQ multiplex PCR; TCRdb has only the in-frame clones, and not every one. This table has approximately 140,000 clones, about 92% appearing once. Sequenced here: peripheral blood, sampled on day 0 of AZD1222 vaccination. These receptor sequences come from an adult in good health. CDR3s include the opening cysteine and the closing phenylalanine or tryptophan. D genes are given only for firm matches. For some rows the clone size is stated as once, few or many, or as a class when expanded; others skip it.

size: NA; J: TRBJ1-1; D: NA; V: TRBV5-1; CDR3: CASSLTGPTSEAFF; DNA: TGCGCCAGCAGCTTGACAGGCCCTACCTCTGAAGCTTTCTTT
size: NA; J: TRBJ1-2; D: NA; V: TRBV6-5; CDR3: CASSSGADNYGYTF; DNA: TGTGCCAGCAGCTCCGGGGCTGACAACTATGGCTACACCTTC
size: NA; J: TRBJ2-7; D: TRBD2; V: TRBV10-3; CDR3: CAIRGTSGSYEQYF; DNA: TGTGCCATCAGGGGGACTAGCGGGAGTTACGAGCAGTACTTC
size: once; J: TRBJ2-3; D: NA; V: TRBV9; CDR3: CASSVGDTQYF; DNA: TGTGCCAGCAGCGTTGGGGATACGCAGTATTTT
size: NA; J: TRBJ1-1; D: NA; V: TRBV11-2; CDR3: CASSLERDTEAFF; DNA: TGTGCCAGCAGCTTAGAAAGGGACACTGAAGCTTTCTTT
size: once; J: TRBJ1-2; D: NA; V: TRBV6-5; CDR3: CASSPLGEANYGYTF; DNA: TGTGCCAGCAGTCCCCTGGGGGAAGCTAACTATGGCTACACCTTC
size: NA; J: TRBJ2-1; D: TRBD1; V: TRBV7-9; CDR3: CASSLGVGTGSNEQFF; DNA: TGTGCCAGCAGCTTAGGAGTAGGGACAGGGAGCAATGAGCAGTTCTTC
size: NA; J: TRBJ2-5; D: TRBD2; V: TRBV5-1; CDR3: CASSPGLTSGRGFEETQYF; DNA: TGCGCCAGCAGCCCAGGTCTAACTAGCGGGAGGGGGTTCGAAGAGACCCAGTACTTC
size: NA; J: TRBJ1-2; D: TRBD1; V: TRBV18; CDR3: CASSPRGQSDGYTF; DNA: TGTGCCAGCTCACCACGGGGACAGTCGGATGGCTACACCTTC
size: NA; J: TRBJ1-6; D: NA; V: TRBV19; CDR3: CASSTTVNNSPLHF; DNA: TGTGCCAGTAGTACGACGGTGAATAATTCACCCCTCCACTTT
size: NA; J: TRBJ1-6; D: NA; V: TRBV9; CDR3: CASSVNEGSNSPLHF; DNA: TGTGCCAGCAGCGTTAACGAGGGTAGTAATTCACCCCTCCACTTT
size: NA; J: TRBJ2-3; D: TRBD2; V: TRBV7-2; CDR3: CASSLLAGPRTDTQYF; DNA: TGTGCCAGCAGCTTACTAGCGGGACCCCGCACAGATACGCAGTATTTT
size: NA; J: TRBJ2-7; D: TRBD1; V: TRBV5-1; CDR3: CASSLGVTGQFSYEQYF; DNA: TGCGCCAGCAGCCTTGGGGTGACAGGGCAATTCTCCTACGAGCAGTACTTC
size: NA; J: TRBJ1-1; D: NA; V: TRBV6-4; CDR3: CASSDTPDATEAFF; DNA: TGTGCCAGCAGTGACACGCCCGATGCCACTGAAGCTTTCTTT
size: NA; J: TRBJ1-2; D: TRBD1; V: TRBV5-6; CDR3: CASSRTGGNYGYTF; DNA: TGTGCCAGCAGCCGGACAGGGGGTAACTATGGCTACACCTTC
size: NA; J: TRBJ1-3; D: NA; V: TRBV9; CDR3: CASSVAGNTIYF; DNA: TGTGCCAGCAGCGTAGCCGGAAACACCATATATTTT
size: NA; J: TRBJ1-1; D: NA; V: TRBV15; CDR3: CATSAGAAEAFF; DNA: TGTGCCACCAGCGCTGGGGCCGCTGAAGCTTTCTTT
size: NA; J: TRBJ2-1; D: TRBD2; V: TRBV7-3; CDR3: CASSGTRSDEQFF; DNA: TGTGCCAGCTCCGGGACTAGATCGGATGAGCAGTTCTTC
size: NA; J: TRBJ2-7; D: NA; V: TRBV3-1/TRBV3-2; CDR3: CASSPEGGSESYEQYF; DNA: TGTGCCAGCAGCCCGGAGGGGGGTAGTGAGTCCTACGAGCAGTACTTC
size: NA; J: TRBJ1-3; D: NA; V: TRBV29-1; CDR3: CSVSGSSGNTIYF; DNA: TGCAGCGTTTCAGGGAGTTCTGGAAACACCATATATTTT
size: once; J: TRBJ1-1; D: NA; V: TRBV6-5; CDR3: CASSYLDNTEAFF; DNA: TGTGCCAGCAGTTACTTGGATAACACTGAAGCTTTCTTT
size: NA; J: TRBJ2-7; D: NA; V: TRBV27; CDR3: CASSPRAFDYEQYF; DNA: TGTGCCAGCAGTCCCCGCGCATTTGACTACGAGCAGTACTTC
size: NA; J: TRBJ1-1; D: NA; V: TRBV2; CDR3: CASSVDKLAFF; DNA: TGTGCCAGCAGTGTGGACAAGTTGGCTTTCTTT
size: NA; J: TRBJ2-2; D: NA; V: TRBV3-1/TRBV3-2; CDR3: CASSPPTGELFF; DNA: TGTGCCAGCAGCCCACCCACCGGGGAGCTGTTTTTT
size: NA; J: TRBJ2-5; D: TRBD2; V: TRBV4-3; CDR3: CASSRDGRIQETQYF; DNA: TGCGCCAGCAGCCGTGACGGGAGGATACAAGAGACCCAGTACTTC
size: NA; J: TRBJ1-2; D: TRBD1; V: TRBV19; CDR3: CASSEQGARGYTF; DNA: TGTGCCAGTAGTGAACAGGGGGCGCGTGGCTACACCTTC
size: NA; J: TRBJ1-5; D: NA; V: TRBV19; CDR3: CASSTKSPGQPQHF; DNA: TGTGCCAGTAGTACCAAATCGCCTGGTCAGCCCCAGCATTTT
size: once; J: TRBJ2-5; D: TRBD2; V: TRBV11-2; CDR3: CASSIRLAGALETQYF; DNA: TGTGCCAGCAGCATCCGACTAGCGGGAGCCCTAGAGACCCAGTACTTC
size: NA; J: TRBJ1-1; D: NA; V: TRBV20-1; CDR3: CSAGGGGGLGGTEAFF; DNA: TGCAGTGCTGGTGGGGGGGGCGGCCTGGGAGGGACTGAAGCTTTCTTT
size: once; J: TRBJ1-2; D: NA; V: TRBV7-2; CDR3: CASSLPSRTLNYGYTF; DNA: TGTGCCAGCAGCTTACCTTCTAGGACCCTTAACTATGGCTACACCTTC
size: NA; J: TRBJ2-1; D: TRBD2; V: TRBV19; CDR3: CASTPATSGKPLDNEQFF; DNA: TGTGCCAGTACCCCCGCTACTAGCGGGAAGCCTCTCGACAATGAGCAGTTCTTC
size: NA; J: TRBJ1-1; D: TRBD1; V: TRBV28; CDR3: CASSWGQPGTEAFF; DNA: TGTGCCAGCAGTTGGGGACAGCCGGGCACTGAAGCTTTCTTT
size: NA; J: TRBJ2-7; D: NA; V: TRBV7-2; CDR3: CASSSGGGAIPEQYF; DNA: TGTGCCAGCAGCTCGGGGGGCGGGGCGATCCCCGAGCAGTACTTC
size: NA; J: TRBJ2-1; D: NA; V: TRBV7-7; CDR3: CASSLAGGANEQFF; DNA: TGTGCCAGCAGCTTAGCTGGAGGGGCCAATGAGCAGTTCTTC
size: NA; J: TRBJ2-1; D: NA; V: TRBV29-1; CDR3: CSVDPRTQGNEQFF; DNA: TGCAGCGTTGATCCTCGTACCCAGGGGAATGAGCAGTTCTTC
size: few; J: TRBJ1-4; D: NA; V: TRBV5-4; CDR3: CASSTTPGLLFF; DNA: TGTGCCAGCAGCACTACTCCGGGACTCCTGTTTTTT
size: NA; J: TRBJ1-1; D: NA; V: TRBV25-1; CDR3: CASSESLRAPEAFF; DNA: TGTGCCAGCAGTGAGTCCCTCCGGGCGCCTGAAGCTTTCTTT
size: NA; J: TRBJ2-1; D: TRBD2; V: TRBV6-5; CDR3: CASSRTSRPYNEQFF; DNA: TGTGCCAGCAGTCGGACTAGCAGACCCTACAATGAGCAGTTCTTC
size: NA; J: TRBJ2-3; D: NA; V: TRBV7-3; CDR3: CASSLGSLGADTQYF; DNA: TGTGCCAGCAGCTTAGGATCTCTCGGGGCAGATACGCAGTATTTT
size: NA; J: TRBJ2-3; D: NA; V: TRBV2; CDR3: CASSRSRTAFGTDTQYF; DNA: TGTGCCAGCAGTCGGTCGCGGACAGCGTTCGGCACAGATACGCAGTATTTT
size: NA; J: TRBJ2-1; D: TRBD2; V: TRBV4-2; CDR3: CASSQDLAGVSHNEQFF; DNA: TGTGCCAGCAGCCAAGACTTAGCGGGAGTTTCCCACAATGAGCAGTTCTTC
size: few; J: TRBJ2-1; D: TRBD2; V: TRBV11-1; CDR3: CASSLAPSGALDEQFF; DNA: TGTGCCAGCAGCTTAGCCCCTAGCGGAGCACTGGATGAGCAGTTCTTC
size: NA; J: TRBJ2-3; D: NA; V: TRBV11-1; CDR3: CASSIAGQSYTDTQYF; DNA: TGTGCCAGCAGTATAGCGGGACAGTCTTACACAGATACGCAGTATTTT
size: NA; J: TRBJ2-7; D: TRBD2; V: TRBV5-1; CDR3: CASSLESVGLAGDIYEQYF; DNA: TGCGCCAGCAGCTTGGAATCTGTAGGACTAGCGGGAGACATCTACGAGCAGTACTTC
size: NA; J: TRBJ1-5; D: NA; V: TRBV5-1; CDR3: CASSLSGNNQPQHF; DNA: TGCGCCAGCAGCTTGAGTGGCAACAATCAGCCCCAGCATTTT
size: NA; J: TRBJ1-2; D: TRBD1; V: TRBV10-3; CDR3: CAISGGGTGAGYTF; DNA: TGTGCCATCAGTGGCGGGGGGACAGGGGCCGGCTACACCTTC
size: NA; J: TRBJ1-6; D: NA; V: TRBV27; CDR3: CASSFARASNSPLHF; DNA: TGTGCCAGCAGTTTTGCCAGGGCCTCCAATTCACCCCTCCACTTT
size: NA; J: TRBJ2-1; D: TRBD2; V: TRBV12-5; CDR3: CASGAGTTSDEQFF; DNA: TGTGCTAGTGGTGCCGGGACTACCTCGGATGAGCAGTTCTTC
size: NA; J: TRBJ1-6; D: NA; V: TRBV2; CDR3: CASTWQYNSPLHF; DNA: TGTGCCAGCACTTGGCAGTATAATTCACCCCTCCACTTT
size: NA; J: TRBJ1-1; D: NA; V: TRBV6-5; CDR3: CASSYSTGVGTEAFF; DNA: TGTGCCAGCAGTTACTCGACGGGAGTAGGCACTGAAGCTTTCTTT
size: NA; J: TRBJ2-1; D: NA; V: TRBV24-1; CDR3: CATSDPTSFNEQFF; DNA: TGTGCCACCAGTGACCCGACTAGTTTCAATGAGCAGTTCTTC
size: NA; J: TRBJ1-2; D: NA; V: TRBV2; CDR3: CARMRDNYGYTF; DNA: TGTGCCAGGATGAGAGATAACTATGGCTACACCTTC
size: NA; J: TRBJ2-3; D: TRBD2; V: TRBV4-1; CDR3: CASSFTPGLARDFTDTQYF; DNA: TGCGCCAGCAGCTTCACTCCGGGACTAGCAAGGGACTTCACAGATACGCAGTATTTT
size: NA; J: TRBJ1-3; D: TRBD1; V: TRBV20-1; CDR3: CSAGAGTACF; DNA: TGCAGTGCGGGGGCCGGGACAGCATGTTTT
size: NA; J: TRBJ1-1; D: NA; V: TRBV2; CDR3: CASDRNTEAFF; DNA: TGTGCCAGCGACAGGAACACTGAAGCTTTCTTT
size: once; J: TRBJ1-1; D: NA; V: TRBV29-1; CDR3: CSVADSYTEAFF; DNA: TGCAGCGTTGCGGACAGTTACACTGAAGCTTTCTTT
size: NA; J: TRBJ2-2; D: NA; V: TRBV30; CDR3: CASKLVANTGELFF; DNA: TGTGCCTCCAAACTAGTCGCGAACACCGGGGAGCTGTTTTTT
size: NA; J: TRBJ1-2; D: NA; V: TRBV19; CDR3: CASSIYSGSGLNYGYTF; DNA: TGTGCCAGTAGTATTTATTCGGGGAGTGGGCTCAACTATGGCTACACCTTC
size: NA; J: TRBJ2-3; D: NA; V: TRBV11-2; CDR3: CASSLHVQTISTDTQYF; DNA: TGTGCCAGCAGCTTACACGTGCAGACTATTAGCACAGATACGCAGTATTTT